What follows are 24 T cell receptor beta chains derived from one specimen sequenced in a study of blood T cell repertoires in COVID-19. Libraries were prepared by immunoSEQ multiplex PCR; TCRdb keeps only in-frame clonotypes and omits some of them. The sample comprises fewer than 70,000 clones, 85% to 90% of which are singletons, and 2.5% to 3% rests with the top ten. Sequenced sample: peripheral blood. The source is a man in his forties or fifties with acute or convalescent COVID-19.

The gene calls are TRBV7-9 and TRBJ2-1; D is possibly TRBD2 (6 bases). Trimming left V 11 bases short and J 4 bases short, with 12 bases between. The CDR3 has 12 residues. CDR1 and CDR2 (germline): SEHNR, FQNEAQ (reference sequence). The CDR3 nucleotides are TGTGCCGGAAAGGAGGGATACAATGAGCAGTTCTTC. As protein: CAGKEGYNEQFF. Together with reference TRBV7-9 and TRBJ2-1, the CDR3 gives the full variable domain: DTGVSQNPRHKITKRGQNVTFRCDPISEHNRLYWYRQTLGQGPEFLTYFQNEAQLEKSRLLSDRFSAERPKGSFSTLEIQRTEQGDSAMYLCAGKEGYNEQFFGPGTRLTVL.

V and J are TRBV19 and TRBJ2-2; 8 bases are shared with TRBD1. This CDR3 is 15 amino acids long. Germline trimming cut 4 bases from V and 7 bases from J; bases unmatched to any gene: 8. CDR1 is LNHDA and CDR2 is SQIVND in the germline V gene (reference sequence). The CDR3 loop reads CASSTPGGWGGELFF. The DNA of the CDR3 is TGTGCCAGTAGTACCCCAGGGGGCTGGGGCGGGGAGCTGTTTTTT.

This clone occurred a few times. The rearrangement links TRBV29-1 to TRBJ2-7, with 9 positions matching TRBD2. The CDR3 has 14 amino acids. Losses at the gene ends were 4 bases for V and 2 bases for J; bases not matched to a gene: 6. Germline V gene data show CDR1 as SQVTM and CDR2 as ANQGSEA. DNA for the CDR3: TGCAGCGTTGTCCTTAGCGGGAGTACCTACGAGCAGTACTTC. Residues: CSVVLSGSTYEQYF.

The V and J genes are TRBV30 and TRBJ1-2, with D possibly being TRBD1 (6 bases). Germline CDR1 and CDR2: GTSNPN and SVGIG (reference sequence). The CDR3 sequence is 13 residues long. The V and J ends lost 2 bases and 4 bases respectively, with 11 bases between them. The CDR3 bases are TGTGCCTGGAGTAGGGGGTCGGGCTATGGCTACACCTTC. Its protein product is CAWSRGSGYGYTF. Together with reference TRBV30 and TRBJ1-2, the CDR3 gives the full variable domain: SQTIHQWPATLVQPVGSPLSLECTVEGTSNPNLYWYRQAAGRGLQLLFYSVGIGQISSEVPQNLSASRPQDRQFILSSKKLLLSDSGFYLCAWSRGSGYGYTFGSGTRLTVV.

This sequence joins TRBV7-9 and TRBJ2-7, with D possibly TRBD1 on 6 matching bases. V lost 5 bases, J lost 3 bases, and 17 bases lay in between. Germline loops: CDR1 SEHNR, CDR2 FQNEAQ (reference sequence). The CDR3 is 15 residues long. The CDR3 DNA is TGTGCCAGCAGCCGTTACCGGGACAAACTCTACGAGCAGTACTTC. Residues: CASSRYRDKLYEQYF. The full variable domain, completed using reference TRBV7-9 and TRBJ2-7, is DTGVSQNPRHKITKRGQNVTFRCDPISEHNRLYWYRQTLGQGPEFLTYFQNEAQLEKSRLLSDRFSAERPKGSFSTLEIQRTEQGDSAMYLCASSRYRDKLYEQYFGPGTRLTVT.

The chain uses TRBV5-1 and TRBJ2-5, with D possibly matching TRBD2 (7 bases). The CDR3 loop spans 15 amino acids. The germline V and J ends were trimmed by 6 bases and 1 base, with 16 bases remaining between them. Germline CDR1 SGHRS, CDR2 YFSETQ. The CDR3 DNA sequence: TGCGCCAGCAACACGGGGGGCCAACTCCAAGAGACCCAGTACTTC. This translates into CASNTGGQLQETQYF.

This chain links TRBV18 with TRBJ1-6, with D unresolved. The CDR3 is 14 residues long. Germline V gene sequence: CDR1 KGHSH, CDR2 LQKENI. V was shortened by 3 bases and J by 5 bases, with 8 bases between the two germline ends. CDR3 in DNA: TGTGCCAGCTCACCGGCATCCGATAATTCACCCCTCCACTTT. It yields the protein CASSPASDNSPLHF. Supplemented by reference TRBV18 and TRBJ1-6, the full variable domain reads NAGVMQNPRHLVRRRGQEARLRCSPMKGHSHVYWYRQLPEEGLKFMVYLQKENIIDESGMPKERFSAEFPKEGPSILRIQQVVRGDSAAYFCASSPASDNSPLHFGNGTRLTVT.

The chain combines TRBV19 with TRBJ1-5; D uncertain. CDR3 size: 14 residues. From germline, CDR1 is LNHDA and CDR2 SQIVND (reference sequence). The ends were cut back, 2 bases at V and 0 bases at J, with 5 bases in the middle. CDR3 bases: TGTGCCAGTAGTATACGGGGTAGCAATCAGCCCCAGCATTTT. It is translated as CASSIRGSNQPQHF.

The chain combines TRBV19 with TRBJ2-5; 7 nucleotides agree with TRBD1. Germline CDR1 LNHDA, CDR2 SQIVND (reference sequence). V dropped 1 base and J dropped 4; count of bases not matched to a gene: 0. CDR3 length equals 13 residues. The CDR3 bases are TGTGCCAGTAGTATAGGACAGGGAGAGACCCAGTACTTC. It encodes CASSIGQGETQYF.

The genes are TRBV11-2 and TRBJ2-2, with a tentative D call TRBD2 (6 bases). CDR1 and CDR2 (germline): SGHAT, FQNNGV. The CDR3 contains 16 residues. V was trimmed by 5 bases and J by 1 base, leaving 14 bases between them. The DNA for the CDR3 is TGTGCCAGCAGCGTCTCCGGGGGACGGAACACCGGGGAGCTGTTTTTT. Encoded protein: CASSVSGGRNTGELFF.

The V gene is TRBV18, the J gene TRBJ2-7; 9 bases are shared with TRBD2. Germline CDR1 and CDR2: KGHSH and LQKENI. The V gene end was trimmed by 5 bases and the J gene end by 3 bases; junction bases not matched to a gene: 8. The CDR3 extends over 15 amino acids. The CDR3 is CASSIGLAGFYEQYF. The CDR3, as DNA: TGTGCCAGCTCAATCGGGCTAGCGGGGTTCTACGAGCAGTACTTC. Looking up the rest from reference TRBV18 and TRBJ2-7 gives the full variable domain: NAGVMQNPRHLVRRRGQEARLRCSPMKGHSHVYWYRQLPEEGLKFMVYLQKENIIDESGMPKERFSAEFPKEGPSILRIQQVVRGDSAAYFCASSIGLAGFYEQYFGPGTRLTVT.

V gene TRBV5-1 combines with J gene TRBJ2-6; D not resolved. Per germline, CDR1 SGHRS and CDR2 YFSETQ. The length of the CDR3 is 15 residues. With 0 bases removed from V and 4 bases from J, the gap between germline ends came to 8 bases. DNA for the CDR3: TGCGCCAGCAGCTTGGCCATCGGGGGGGCCAACGTCCTGACTTTC. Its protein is CASSLAIGGANVLTF.

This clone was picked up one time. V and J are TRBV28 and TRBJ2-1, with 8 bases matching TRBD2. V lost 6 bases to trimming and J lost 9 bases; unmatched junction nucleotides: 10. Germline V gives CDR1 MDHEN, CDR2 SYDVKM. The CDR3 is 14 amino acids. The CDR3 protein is CASSIGREVVEQFF. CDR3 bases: TGTGCCAGCAGCATTGGGCGGGAGGTGGTTGAGCAGTTCTTC.

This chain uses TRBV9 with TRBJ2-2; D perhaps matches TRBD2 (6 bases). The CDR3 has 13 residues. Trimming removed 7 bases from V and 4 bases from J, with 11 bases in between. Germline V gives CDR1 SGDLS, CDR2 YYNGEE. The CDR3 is CASGTSGTGELFF. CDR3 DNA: TGTGCCAGCGGGACTTCGGGCACCGGGGAGCTGTTTTTT.

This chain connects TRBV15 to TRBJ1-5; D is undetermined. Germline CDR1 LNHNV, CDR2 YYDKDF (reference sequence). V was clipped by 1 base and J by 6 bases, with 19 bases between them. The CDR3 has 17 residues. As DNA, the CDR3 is TGTGCCACCAGCAGAGCCTCGGGAAAAATTGTAGGTCAGCCCCAGCATTTT. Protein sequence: CATSRASGKIVGQPQHF.

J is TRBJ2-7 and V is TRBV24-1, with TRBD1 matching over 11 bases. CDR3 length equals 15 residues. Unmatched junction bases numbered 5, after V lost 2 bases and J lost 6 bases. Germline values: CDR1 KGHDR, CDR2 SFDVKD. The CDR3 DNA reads TGTGCCACCAGTGATTCAGCGGGGACAGGGGGCGAGCAGTACTTC. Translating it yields CATSDSAGTGGEQYF.

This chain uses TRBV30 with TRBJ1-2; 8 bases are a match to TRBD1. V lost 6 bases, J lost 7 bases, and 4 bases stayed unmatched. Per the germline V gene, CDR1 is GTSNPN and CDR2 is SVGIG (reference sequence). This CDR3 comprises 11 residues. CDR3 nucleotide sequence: TGTGCCTGCGTCAGGGGGCCTGGCTACACCTTC. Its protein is CACVRGPGYTF.

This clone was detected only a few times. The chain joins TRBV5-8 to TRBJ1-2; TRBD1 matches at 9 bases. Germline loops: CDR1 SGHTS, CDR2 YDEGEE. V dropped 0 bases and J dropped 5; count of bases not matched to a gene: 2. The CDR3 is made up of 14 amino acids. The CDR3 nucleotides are TGTGCCAGCAGCTTGGATGACAGGGGGTATGGCTACACCTTC. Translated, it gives CASSLDDRGYGYTF.

The CDR3 region is CAWSVRGDRGLSGNTIYF. As DNA, the CDR3 is TGTGCCTGGAGTGTACGAGGTGACAGGGGTTTGTCTGGAAACACCATATATTTT. The genes are TRBV30 and TRBJ1-3, with TRBD1 identical over 8 bases. Germline loops: CDR1 GTSNPN, CDR2 SVGIG (reference sequence). This CDR3 has 18 amino acids. J gave up 1 base and V 0 bases, and 11 bases lay outside the gene matches.

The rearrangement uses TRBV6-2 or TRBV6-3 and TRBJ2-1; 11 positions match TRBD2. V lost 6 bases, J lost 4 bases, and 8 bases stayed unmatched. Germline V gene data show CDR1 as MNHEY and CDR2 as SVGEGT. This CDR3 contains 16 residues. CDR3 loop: CASSRTGLAGYNEQFF. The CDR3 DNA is TGTGCCAGCAGCCGTACTGGACTAGCGGGTTACAATGAGCAGTTCTTC.

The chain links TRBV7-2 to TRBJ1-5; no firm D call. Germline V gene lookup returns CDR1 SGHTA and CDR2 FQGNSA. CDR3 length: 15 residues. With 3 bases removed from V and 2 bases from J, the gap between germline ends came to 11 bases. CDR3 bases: TGTGCCAGCAGCTTGGGCAGTACGGGCAATCAGCCCCAGCATTTT. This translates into CASSLGSTGNQPQHF.

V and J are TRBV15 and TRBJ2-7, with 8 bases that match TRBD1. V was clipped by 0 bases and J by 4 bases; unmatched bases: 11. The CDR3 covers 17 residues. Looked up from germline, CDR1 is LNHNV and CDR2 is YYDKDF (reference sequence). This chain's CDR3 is CATSRDLRDRPPYEQYV. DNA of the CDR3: TGTGCCACCAGCAGAGATCTACGGGACAGGCCTCCTTACGAGCAGTACGTC.

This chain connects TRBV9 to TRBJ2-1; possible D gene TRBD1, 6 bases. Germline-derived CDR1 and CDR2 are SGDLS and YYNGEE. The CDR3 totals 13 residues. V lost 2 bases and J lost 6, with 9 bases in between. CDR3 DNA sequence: TGTGCCAGCAGCGTCCGAGGGGGCAATGAGCAGTTCTTC. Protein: CASSVRGGNEQFF.

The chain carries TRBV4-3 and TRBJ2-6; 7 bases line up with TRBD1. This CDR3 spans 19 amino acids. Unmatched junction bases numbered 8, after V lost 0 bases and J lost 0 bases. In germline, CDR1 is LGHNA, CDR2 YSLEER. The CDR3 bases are TGCGCCAGCAGCCAAGATCTAACAGGGGTCATCTCTGGGGCCAACGTCCTGACTTTC. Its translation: CASSQDLTGVISGANVLTF.